The 2 T cell receptor beta chains below all came from one sample that was sequenced in a study of blood T cells in healthy people across ages. Primers used in a second PCR of roughly 6 to 11 cycles were a sample-barcoded 5' primer and a J-beta primer mix. Each CDR3 protein gets one entry after TCRdb re-called the 5' RACE reads with MiXCR. The table records 600,000 to 1,000,000 distinct CDR3 sequences, around a quarter of them present only once. These data were also reused for a study on T cells of mothers and their children.

The sample taken for sequencing was blood. The receptors originated from a boy younger than 18 in good health.

There are a few counts of this clonotype. The chain joins TRBV12-3 or TRBV12-4 to TRBJ2-7; 8 nucleotides match TRBD1. This CDR3 has 14 residues. With V trimmed by 6 bases and J by 5 bases, 9 bases remained unmatched. CDR3 region: CASRRTGLVDEQYF. As DNA, the CDR3 is TGTGCCAGCAGACGGACAGGGTTAGTAGACGAGCAGTACTTC.

This clonotype was picked up a small number of times. The junction differs from germline at one of its ends, possibly a read error. This rearrangement joins TRBV20-1 to TRBJ1-1, with a possible D match to TRBD1 (5 bases). The germline gives CDR1 DFQATT, CDR2 SNEGSKA (reference sequence). This CDR3 comprises 13 residues. CDR3 sequence reads: CSAFDSPNTEAFF. DNA for the CDR3: TGCAGTGCTTTCGACAGCCCTAACACCGAAGCTTTCTTT.